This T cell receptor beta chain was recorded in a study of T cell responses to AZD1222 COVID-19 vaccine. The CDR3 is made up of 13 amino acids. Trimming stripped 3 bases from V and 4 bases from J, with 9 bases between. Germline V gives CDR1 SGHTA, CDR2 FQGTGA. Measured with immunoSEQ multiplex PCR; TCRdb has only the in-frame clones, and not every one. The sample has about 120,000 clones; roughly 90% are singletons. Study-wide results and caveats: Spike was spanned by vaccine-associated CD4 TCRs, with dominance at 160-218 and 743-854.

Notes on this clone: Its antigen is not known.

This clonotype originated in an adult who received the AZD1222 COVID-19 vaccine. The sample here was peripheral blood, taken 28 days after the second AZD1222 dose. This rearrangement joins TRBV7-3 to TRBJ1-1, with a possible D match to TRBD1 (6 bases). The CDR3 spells CASSLSRGTEAFF. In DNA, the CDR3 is TGTGCCAGCAGCTTGTCCAGGGGCACTGAAGCTTTCTTT.